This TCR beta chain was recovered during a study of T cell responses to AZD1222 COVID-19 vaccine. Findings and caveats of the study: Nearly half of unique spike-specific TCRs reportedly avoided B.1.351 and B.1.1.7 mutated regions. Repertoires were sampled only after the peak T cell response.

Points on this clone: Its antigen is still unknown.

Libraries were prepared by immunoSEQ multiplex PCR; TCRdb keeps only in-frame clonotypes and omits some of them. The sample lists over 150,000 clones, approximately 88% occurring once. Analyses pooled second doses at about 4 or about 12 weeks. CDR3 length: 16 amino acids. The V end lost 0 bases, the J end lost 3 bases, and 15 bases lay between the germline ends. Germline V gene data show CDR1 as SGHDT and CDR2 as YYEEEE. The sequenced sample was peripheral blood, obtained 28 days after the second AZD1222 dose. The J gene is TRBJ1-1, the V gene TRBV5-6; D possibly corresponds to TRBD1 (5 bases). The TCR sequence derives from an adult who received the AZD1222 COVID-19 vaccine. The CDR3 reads CASSLVGRGLYTEAFF. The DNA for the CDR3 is TGTGCCAGCAGCTTGGTGGGGCGGGGTCTTTACACTGAAGCTTTCTTT.